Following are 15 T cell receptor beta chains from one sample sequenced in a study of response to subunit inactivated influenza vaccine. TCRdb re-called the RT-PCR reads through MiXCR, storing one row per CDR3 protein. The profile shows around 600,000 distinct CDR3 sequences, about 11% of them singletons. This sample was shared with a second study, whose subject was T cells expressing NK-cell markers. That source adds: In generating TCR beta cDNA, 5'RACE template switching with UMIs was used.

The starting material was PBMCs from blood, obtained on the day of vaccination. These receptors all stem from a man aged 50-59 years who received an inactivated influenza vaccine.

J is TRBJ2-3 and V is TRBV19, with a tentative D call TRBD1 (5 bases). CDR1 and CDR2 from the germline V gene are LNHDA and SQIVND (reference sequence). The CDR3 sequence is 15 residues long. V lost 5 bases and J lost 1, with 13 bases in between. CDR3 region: CASSPRTPRTDTQYF. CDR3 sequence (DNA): TGTGCCAGTAGTCCCCGGACACCACGCACAGATACGCAGTATTTT.

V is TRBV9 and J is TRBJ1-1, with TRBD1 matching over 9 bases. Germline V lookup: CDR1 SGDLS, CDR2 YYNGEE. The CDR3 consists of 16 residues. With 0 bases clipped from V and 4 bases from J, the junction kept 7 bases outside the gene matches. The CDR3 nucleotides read TGTGCCAGCAGCGTAGCTACGGGACAGGGTGGCACTGAAGCTTTCTTT. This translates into CASSVATGQGGTEAFF. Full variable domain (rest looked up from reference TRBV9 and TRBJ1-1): DSGVTQTPKHLITATGQRVTLRCSPRSGDLSVYWYQQSLDQGLQFLIQYYNGEERAKGNILERFSAQQFPDLHSELNLSSLELGDSALYFCASSVATGQGGTEAFFGQGTRLTVV.

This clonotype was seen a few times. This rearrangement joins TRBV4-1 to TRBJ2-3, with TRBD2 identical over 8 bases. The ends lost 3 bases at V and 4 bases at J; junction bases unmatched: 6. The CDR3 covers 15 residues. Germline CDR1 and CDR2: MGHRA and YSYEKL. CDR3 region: CASSQRGAPPDTQYF. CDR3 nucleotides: TGCGCCAGCAGCCAGCGGGGGGCGCCGCCAGATACGCAGTATTTT.

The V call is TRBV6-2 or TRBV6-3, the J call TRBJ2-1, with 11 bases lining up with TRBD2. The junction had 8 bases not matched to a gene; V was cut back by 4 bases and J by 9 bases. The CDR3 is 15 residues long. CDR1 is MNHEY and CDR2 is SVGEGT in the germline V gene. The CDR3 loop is CASSFTSSGRPEQFF. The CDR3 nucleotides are TGTGCCAGCAGTTTTACCTCTAGCGGGAGGCCTGAGCAGTTCTTC.

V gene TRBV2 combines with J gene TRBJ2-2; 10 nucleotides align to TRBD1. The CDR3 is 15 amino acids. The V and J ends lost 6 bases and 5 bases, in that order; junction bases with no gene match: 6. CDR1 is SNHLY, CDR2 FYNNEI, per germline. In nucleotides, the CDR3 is TGTGCCAGCAGCCAGGGACAGGGGTGGACCGGGGAGCTGTTTTTT. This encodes CASSQGQGWTGELFF.

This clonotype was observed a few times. This chain's CDR3 is CASREGTATDTQYF. The CDR3 DNA reads as TGTGCCAGCAGAGAAGGGACAGCTACAGATACGCAGTATTTT. The gene calls are TRBV28 and TRBJ2-3; 7 positions match TRBD1. This CDR3 is 14 amino acids long. The ends lost 6 bases at V and 3 bases at J; junction bases unmatched: 6. The V gene's germline CDR1 is MDHEN and CDR2 SYDVKM.

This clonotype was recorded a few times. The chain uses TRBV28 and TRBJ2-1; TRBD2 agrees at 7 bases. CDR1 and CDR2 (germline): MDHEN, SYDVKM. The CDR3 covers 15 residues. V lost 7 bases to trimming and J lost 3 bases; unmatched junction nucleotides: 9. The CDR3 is CASTPAGRNYNEQFF. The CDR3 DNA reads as TGTGCCAGCACCCCGGCCGGGAGGAACTACAATGAGCAGTTCTTC.

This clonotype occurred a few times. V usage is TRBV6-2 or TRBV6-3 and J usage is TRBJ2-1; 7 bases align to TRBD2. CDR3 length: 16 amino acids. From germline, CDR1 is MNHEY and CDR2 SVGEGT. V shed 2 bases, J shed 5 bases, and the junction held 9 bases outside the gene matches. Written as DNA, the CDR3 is TGTGCCAGCAGTTACAGGCTAGCGGACCTTAACAATGAGCAGTTCTTC. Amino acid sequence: CASSYRLADLNNEQFF.

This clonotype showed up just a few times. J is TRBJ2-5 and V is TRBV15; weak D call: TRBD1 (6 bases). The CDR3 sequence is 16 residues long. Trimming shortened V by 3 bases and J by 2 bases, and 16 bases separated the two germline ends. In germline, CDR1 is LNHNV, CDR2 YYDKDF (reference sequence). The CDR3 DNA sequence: TGTGCCACCAGCAGGGCCGTCACAGGGTTACAAGAGACCCAGTACTTC. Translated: CATSRAVTGLQETQYF.

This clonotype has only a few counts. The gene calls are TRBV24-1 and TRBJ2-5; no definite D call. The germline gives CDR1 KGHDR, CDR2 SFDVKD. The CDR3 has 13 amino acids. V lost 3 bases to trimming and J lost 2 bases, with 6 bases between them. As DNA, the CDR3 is TGTGCCACCAGTGATCAGCAGCAAGAGACCCAGTACTTC. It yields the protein CATSDQQQETQYF.

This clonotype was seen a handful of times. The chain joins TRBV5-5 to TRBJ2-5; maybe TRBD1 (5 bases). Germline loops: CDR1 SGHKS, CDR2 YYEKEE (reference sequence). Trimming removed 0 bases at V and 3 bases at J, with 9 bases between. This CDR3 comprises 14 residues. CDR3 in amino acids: CASSLGTYKETQYF. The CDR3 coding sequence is TGTGCCAGCAGCTTGGGGACATACAAAGAGACCCAGTACTTC.

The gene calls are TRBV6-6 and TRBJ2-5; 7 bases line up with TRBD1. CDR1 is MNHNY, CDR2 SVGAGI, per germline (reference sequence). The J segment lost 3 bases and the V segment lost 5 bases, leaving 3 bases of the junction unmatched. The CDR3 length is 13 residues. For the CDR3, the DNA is TGTGCCAGCAGTATGACAGGGAAAGAGACCCAGTACTTC. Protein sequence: CASSMTGKETQYF.

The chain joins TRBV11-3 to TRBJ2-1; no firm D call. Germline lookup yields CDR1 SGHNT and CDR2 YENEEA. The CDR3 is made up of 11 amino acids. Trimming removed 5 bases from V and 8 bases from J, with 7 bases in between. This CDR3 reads CASSNGYEQFF. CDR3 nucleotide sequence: TGTGCCAGCAGCAATGGGTATGAGCAGTTCTTC.

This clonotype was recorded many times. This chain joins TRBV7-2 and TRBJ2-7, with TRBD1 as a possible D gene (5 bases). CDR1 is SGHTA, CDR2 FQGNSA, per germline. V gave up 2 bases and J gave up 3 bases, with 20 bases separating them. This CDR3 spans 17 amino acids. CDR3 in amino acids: CASSLSIFRDEIYEQYF. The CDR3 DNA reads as TGTGCCAGCAGCTTATCTATCTTCAGGGATGAAATCTACGAGCAGTACTTC.

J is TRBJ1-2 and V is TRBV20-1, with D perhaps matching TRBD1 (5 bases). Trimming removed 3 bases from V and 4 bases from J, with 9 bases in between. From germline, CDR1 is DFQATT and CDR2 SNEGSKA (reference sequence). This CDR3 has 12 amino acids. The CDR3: CSARPGPYGYTF. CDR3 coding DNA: TGCAGTGCTAGGCCGGGGCCCTATGGCTACACCTTC.